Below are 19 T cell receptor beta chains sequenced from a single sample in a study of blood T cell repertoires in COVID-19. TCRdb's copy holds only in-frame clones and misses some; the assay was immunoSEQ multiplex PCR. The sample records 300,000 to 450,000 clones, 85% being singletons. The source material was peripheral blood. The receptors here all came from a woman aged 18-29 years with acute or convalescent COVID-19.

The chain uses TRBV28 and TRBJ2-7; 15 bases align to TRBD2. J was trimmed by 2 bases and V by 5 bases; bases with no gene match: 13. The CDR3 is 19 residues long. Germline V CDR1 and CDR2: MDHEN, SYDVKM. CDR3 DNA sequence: TGTGCCAGCAGTCTAATTGGACTAGCGGGAGGGCAGGGGGCCTACGAGCAGTACTTC. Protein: CASSLIGLAGGQGAYEQYF.

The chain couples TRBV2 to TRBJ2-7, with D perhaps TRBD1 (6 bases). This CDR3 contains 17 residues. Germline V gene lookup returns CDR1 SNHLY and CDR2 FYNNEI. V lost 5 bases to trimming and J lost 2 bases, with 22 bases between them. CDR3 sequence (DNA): TGTGCCAGCAGTCCCAGACCCATCGACAGGTACCCCTACGAGCAGTACTTC. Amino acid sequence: CASSPRPIDRYPYEQYF.

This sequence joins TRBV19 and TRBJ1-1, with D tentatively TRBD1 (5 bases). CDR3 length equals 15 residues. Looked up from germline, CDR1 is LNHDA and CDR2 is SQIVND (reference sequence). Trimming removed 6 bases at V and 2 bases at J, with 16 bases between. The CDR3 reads CASSRRQTDNTEAFF. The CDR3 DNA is TGTGCCAGTAGCCGCCGCCAGACAGATAACACTGAAGCTTTCTTT.

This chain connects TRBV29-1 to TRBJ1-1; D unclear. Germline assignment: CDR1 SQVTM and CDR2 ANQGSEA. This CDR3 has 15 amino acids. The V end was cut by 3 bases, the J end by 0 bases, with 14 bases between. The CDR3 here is CSVDEGLLMNTEAFF. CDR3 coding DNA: TGCAGCGTTGACGAAGGACTTCTCATGAACACTGAAGCTTTCTTT.

The CDR3 coding sequence is TGTGCCAGCAGTTTATCCCCCAAGACTAGCGGGGGGTCCTACGAGCAGTACTTC. This encodes CASSLSPKTSGGSYEQYF. The chain couples TRBV27 to TRBJ2-7, with TRBD2 matching 13 bases. With 0 bases clipped from V and 1 base from J, the junction kept 6 bases outside the gene matches. From germline, CDR1 is MNHEY and CDR2 SMNVEV (reference sequence). The CDR3 totals 18 residues.

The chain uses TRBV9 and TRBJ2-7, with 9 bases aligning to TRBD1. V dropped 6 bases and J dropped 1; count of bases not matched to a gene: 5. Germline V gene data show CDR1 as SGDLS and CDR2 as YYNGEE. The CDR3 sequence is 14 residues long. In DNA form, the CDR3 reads TGTGCCAGCATCAGGGACAGGGTTTCCTACGAGCAGTACTTC. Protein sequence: CASIRDRVSYEQYF.

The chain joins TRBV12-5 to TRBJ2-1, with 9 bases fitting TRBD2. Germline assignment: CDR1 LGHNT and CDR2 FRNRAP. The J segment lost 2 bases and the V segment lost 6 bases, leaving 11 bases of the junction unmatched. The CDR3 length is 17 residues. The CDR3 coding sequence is TGTGCTAGTGGCAACTATAGCGGGAGTAGGACCTACAATGAGCAGTTCTTC. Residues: CASGNYSGSRTYNEQFF. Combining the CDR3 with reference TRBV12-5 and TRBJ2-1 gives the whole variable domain DARVTQTPRHKVTEMGQEVTMRCQPILGHNTVFWYRQTMMQGLELLAYFRNRAPLDDSGMPKDRFSAEMPDATLATLKIQPSEPRDSAVYFCASGNYSGSRTYNEQFFGPGTRLTVL.

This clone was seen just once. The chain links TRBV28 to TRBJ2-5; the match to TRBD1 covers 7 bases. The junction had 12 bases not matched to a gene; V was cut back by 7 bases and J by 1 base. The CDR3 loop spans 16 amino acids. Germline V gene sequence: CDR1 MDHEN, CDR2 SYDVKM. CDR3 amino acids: CASNPGQAISQETQYF. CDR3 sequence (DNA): TGTGCCAGCAATCCCGGACAGGCGATTTCCCAAGAGACCCAGTACTTC.

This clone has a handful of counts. As DNA, the CDR3 is TGTGCCAGCTCATACAGTGCCTCTGGAAACACCATATATTTT. Amino acid sequence: CASSYSASGNTIYF. This rearrangement joins TRBV18 to TRBJ1-3; no definite D call. This CDR3 region has 14 residues. From germline, CDR1 is KGHSH and CDR2 LQKENI. The V gene lost 5 bases and the J gene lost 0 bases, with 8 bases spanning the gap.

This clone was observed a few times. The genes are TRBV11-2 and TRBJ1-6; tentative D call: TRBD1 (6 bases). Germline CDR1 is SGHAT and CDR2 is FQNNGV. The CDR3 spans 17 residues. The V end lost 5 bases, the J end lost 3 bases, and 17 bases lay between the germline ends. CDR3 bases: TGTGCCAGCAGCCCAGGACAGCCCGATCTCTATAATTCACCCCTCCACTTT. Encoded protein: CASSPGQPDLYNSPLHF.

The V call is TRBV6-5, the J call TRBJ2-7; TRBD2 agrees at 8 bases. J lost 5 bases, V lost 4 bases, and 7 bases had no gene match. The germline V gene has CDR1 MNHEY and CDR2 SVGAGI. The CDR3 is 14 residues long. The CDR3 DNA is TGTGCCAGCAGTTCAAAGCGGGAGAAGAACGAGCAGTACTTC. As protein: CASSSKREKNEQYF.

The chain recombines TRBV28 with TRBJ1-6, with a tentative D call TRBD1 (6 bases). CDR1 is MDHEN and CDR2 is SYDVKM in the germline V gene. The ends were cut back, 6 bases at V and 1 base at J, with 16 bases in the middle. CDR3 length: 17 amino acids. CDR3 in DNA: TGTGCCAGCAGGACAGGAGTTCGGGGATCCTATAATTCACCCCTCCACTTT. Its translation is CASRTGVRGSYNSPLHF.

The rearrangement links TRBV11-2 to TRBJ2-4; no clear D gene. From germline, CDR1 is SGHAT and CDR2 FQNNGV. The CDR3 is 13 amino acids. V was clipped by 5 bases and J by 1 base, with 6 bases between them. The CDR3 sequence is CASSPFAKNIQYF. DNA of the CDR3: TGTGCCAGCAGCCCGTTTGCCAAAAACATTCAGTACTTC.

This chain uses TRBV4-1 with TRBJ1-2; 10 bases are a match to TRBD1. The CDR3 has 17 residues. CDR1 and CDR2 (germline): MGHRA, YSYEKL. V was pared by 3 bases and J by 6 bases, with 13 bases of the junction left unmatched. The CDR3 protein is CASSHPPPGQGWDGYTF. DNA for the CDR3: TGCGCCAGCAGCCATCCCCCCCCGGGACAGGGGTGGGATGGCTACACCTTC.

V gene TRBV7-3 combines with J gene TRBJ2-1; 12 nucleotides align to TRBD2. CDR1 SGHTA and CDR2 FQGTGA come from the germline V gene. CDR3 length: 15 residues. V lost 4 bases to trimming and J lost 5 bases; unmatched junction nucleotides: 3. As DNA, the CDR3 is TGTGCCAGCAGCTCCTCTAGCGGGAGGGACAATGAGCAGTTCTTC. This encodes CASSSSSGRDNEQFF. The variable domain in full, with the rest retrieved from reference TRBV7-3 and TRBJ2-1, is GAGVSQTPSNKVTEKGKYVELRCDPISGHTALYWYRQSLGQGPEFLIYFQGTGAADDSGLPNDRFFAVRPEGSVSTLKIQRTERGDSAVYLCASSSSSGRDNEQFFGPGTRLTVL.

The CDR3 is CASSPTGNDNQPQHF. In DNA form, the CDR3 reads TGTGCCAGCAGTCCGACAGGGAACGACAATCAGCCCCAGCATTTT. The chain combines TRBV6-5 with TRBJ1-5, with 7 bases matching TRBD1. The CDR3 is made up of 15 amino acids. The V gene end was trimmed by 5 bases and the J gene end by 3 bases; junction bases not matched to a gene: 7. Germline V gives CDR1 MNHEY, CDR2 SVGAGI.

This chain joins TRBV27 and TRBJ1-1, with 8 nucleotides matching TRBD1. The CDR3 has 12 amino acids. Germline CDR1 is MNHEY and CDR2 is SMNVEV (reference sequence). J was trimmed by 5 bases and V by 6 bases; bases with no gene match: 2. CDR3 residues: CASSTGGTEAFF. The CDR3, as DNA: TGTGCCAGCAGCACAGGGGGAACTGAAGCTTTCTTT.

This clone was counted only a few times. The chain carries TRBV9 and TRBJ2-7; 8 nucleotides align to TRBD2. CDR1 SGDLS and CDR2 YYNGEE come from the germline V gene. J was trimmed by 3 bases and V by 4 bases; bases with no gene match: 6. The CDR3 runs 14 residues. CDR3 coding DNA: TGTGCCAGCAGCAGGGGGACTAGTTTCTACGAGCAGTACTTC. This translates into CASSRGTSFYEQYF. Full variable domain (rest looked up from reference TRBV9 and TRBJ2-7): DSGVTQTPKHLITATGQRVTLRCSPRSGDLSVYWYQQSLDQGLQFLIQYYNGEERAKGNILERFSAQQFPDLHSELNLSSLELGDSALYFCASSRGTSFYEQYFGPGTRLTVT.

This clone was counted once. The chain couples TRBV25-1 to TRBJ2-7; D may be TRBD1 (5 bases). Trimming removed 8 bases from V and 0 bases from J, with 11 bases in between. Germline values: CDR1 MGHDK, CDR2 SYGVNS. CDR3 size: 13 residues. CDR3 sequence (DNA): TGTGCCAGCCGTAGACAGAACTCCTACGAGCAGTACTTC. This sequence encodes CASRRQNSYEQYF.